This TCR beta chain was found in a study of cytomegalovirus exposure and HLA in healthy donors. Study-wide results and caveats: In a later analysis, common viral pathogens appeared linked to several of the most significant clusters.

The PCR contained 60 Vbeta and 13 Jbeta primers. The assay was immunoSEQ multiplex PCR, and TCRdb's table has in-frame clones only and misses some. This sample has roughly 130,000 clones; roughly 72% occur once, and the top ten carry around 1.8%. Worth noting for this clone: Its target is unknown.

This CDR3 is 20 amino acids long. The V and J ends lost 6 bases and 5 bases respectively, with 32 bases between them. In germline, CDR1 is MNHEY, CDR2 SMNVEV (reference sequence). The sequence was obtained from a woman aged 50 to 60 in good health and CMV-seronegative. This sequence joins TRBV27 and TRBJ2-1, with D possibly matching TRBD1 (6 bases). Sequenced input: PBMCs. CDR3 bases: TGTGCCAGCAGCGCCCCGGGCACACTATATCCACAGGGCCAAGACAATGAGCAGTTCTTC. It codes for CASSAPGTLYPQGQDNEQFF.